This T cell receptor beta chain appears in the sequencing data of a study of T cells after yellow fever vaccination. In TCRdb, the 5' RACE reads were re-called with MiXCR into one record per CDR3 protein. The data contain more than 450,000 distinct CDR3 sequences, around a fifth of them singletons. CDR3 length: 16 residues. Germline-derived CDR1 and CDR2 are SGHRS and YFSETQ. Trimming took 0 bases from V and 8 from J, leaving 17 bases between them. This chain uses TRBV5-1 with TRBJ1-4; TRBD1 is a possible D gene (5 bases). The receptor comes from a man younger than 35 who received the YFV17D yellow fever vaccine. This sample comprised PBMCs, obtained about 21 days after the first yellow fever vaccination. The CDR3 sequence is CASSLGSSIRGEKLFF. The CDR3 DNA reads TGCGCCAGCAGCTTGGGATCGAGTATTCGGGGCGAAAAACTGTTTTTT.